The 24 T cell receptor beta chains given below trace back to one sample, sequenced in a study of early T cells in non-severe SARS-CoV-2 infection. From the 5' RACE reads, TCRdb called clonotypes with MiXCR, one entry per CDR3 protein. Here the sample spans about 100,000 distinct CDR3 sequences, around 10% being singletons. The material sequenced was whole blood. The receptors were sampled from an adult who was a healthcare worker with PCR-confirmed SARS-CoV-2 infection or an uninfected control (not recorded which).

The sample holds many counts of this clonotype. The J gene is TRBJ2-5, the V gene TRBV5-6, with TRBD2 as a possible D gene (5 bases). CDR3 length: 15 amino acids. V lost 2 bases and J 3 bases, leaving 14 bases between the germline ends. Germline lookup yields CDR1 SGHDT and CDR2 YYEEEE. The CDR3 loop is CASSLGGFPKETQYF. The CDR3 nucleotides are TGTGCCAGCAGCTTAGGAGGCTTCCCGAAAGAGACCCAGTACTTC.

This clonotype was picked up many times. This rearrangement joins TRBV23-1 to TRBJ1-5; TRBD1 aligns across 9 bases. TRBV23-1 is an ORF, and what it does is uncertain. This CDR3 has 20 amino acids. J was trimmed by 5 bases and V by 6 bases; bases with no gene match: 23. In DNA, the CDR3 is TGCGCCAGCAGGAGGCACAGGGGAACAGGGGGCAATGATGGCGATCAGCCCCAGCATTTT. It yields the protein CASRRHRGTGGNDGDQPQHF.

The V gene is TRBV7-2, the J gene TRBJ2-7; a possible D gene is TRBD1 (6 bases). Per germline, CDR1 SGHTA and CDR2 FQGNSA. V gave up 3 bases and J gave up 5 bases, with 14 bases separating them. The CDR3 extends over 14 amino acids. CDR3 region: CASSFTGMKNEQYF. CDR3 in DNA: TGTGCCAGCAGCTTCACAGGGATGAAAAACGAGCAGTACTTC.

The gene calls are TRBV10-2 and TRBJ2-5; 8 nucleotides line up with TRBD2. V dropped 1 base and J dropped 5; count of bases not matched to a gene: 15. Germline V CDR1 and CDR2: WSHSY, SAAADI. CDR3 length: 18 residues. This CDR3 is CASSEFGGSGKVMETQYF. DNA of the CDR3: TGCGCCAGCAGTGAGTTCGGGGGTAGCGGGAAAGTGATGGAGACCCAGTACTTC.

The chain carries TRBV27 and TRBJ2-7, with D perhaps assigned TRBD1 or TRBD2 (5 bases each). This CDR3 region has 11 residues. V lost 8 bases and J 5 bases, leaving 10 bases between the germline ends. The germline gives CDR1 MNHEY, CDR2 SMNVEV (reference sequence). CDR3 protein: CASGTSNEQYF. In DNA form, the CDR3 reads TGTGCCAGCGGGACGTCCAACGAGCAGTACTTC.

There are many counts of this clonotype. The rearrangement links TRBV28 to TRBJ1-1; D gene ambiguous. The CDR3 contains 12 residues. Germline lookup yields CDR1 MDHEN and CDR2 SYDVKM. Deletions cut 7 bases from V and 5 bases from J, with 11 bases between. CDR3 DNA: TGTGCCAGCACCACGCCCTGGACTGAAGCTTTCTTT. Translation: CASTTPWTEAFF.

In this sample, this clonotype turned up a few times. J is TRBJ2-3 and V is TRBV4-1; 7 bases are shared with TRBD1. Looked up from germline, CDR1 is MGHRA and CDR2 is YSYEKL. V was clipped by 0 bases and J by 1 base; unmatched bases: 4. The CDR3 extends over 16 amino acids. The CDR3 DNA sequence: TGCGCCAGCAGCCAAGATCTTACAGGGGGCACAGATACGCAGTATTTT. It codes for CASSQDLTGGTDTQYF.

V is TRBV4-1 and J is TRBJ2-7; D possibly uses TRBD1 or TRBD2 (6 bases each). V lost 0 bases to trimming and J lost 1 base, with 19 bases between them. Germline V gene lookup returns CDR1 MGHRA and CDR2 YSYEKL. The CDR3 totals 18 residues. The DNA of the CDR3 is TGCGCCAGCAGCCAAGATCACGGCCGCGGGGACAAGTCCTACGAGCAGTACTTC. It specifies CASSQDHGRGDKSYEQYF.

This clonotype has at least ten counts. The rearrangement joins TRBV28 to TRBJ2-1; D may be TRBD1 (6 bases). Looked up from germline, CDR1 is MDHEN and CDR2 is SYDVKM. This CDR3 has 14 amino acids. The ends were cut back, 4 bases at V and 9 bases at J, with 16 bases in the middle. CDR3 nucleotides: TGTGCCAGCAGTTCCGGGACAACCACCCGTGAGCAGTTCTTC. Amino acid sequence: CASSSGTTTREQFF.

This clonotype showed up just once. The CDR3 protein is CASRSYEQYF. CDR3 nucleotides: TGTGCCAGCCGGTCATACGAGCAGTACTTC. The V and J genes are TRBV28 and TRBJ2-7; D gene uncertain. In germline, CDR1 is MDHEN, CDR2 SYDVKM. CDR3 size: 10 residues. V lost 8 bases and J 4 bases, leaving 6 bases between the germline ends.

As to this clonotype: A much larger clone is a single base away; this may be a read error. J is TRBJ2-1 and V is TRBV20-1; D possibly corresponds to TRBD2 (5 bases). The germline gives CDR1 DFQATT, CDR2 SNEGSKA (reference sequence). The CDR3 length is 14 residues. In DNA, the CDR3 is TGCAGTGCCCCGCCCCTAGCCTCCTACAATGAGAAGTTCTTC. This codes for CSAPPLASYNEKFF.

The genes are TRBV6-6 and TRBJ1-5; D call uncertain. The CDR3 runs to 16 residues. Germline V gene sequence: CDR1 MNHNY, CDR2 SVGAGI (reference sequence). V shed 8 bases and J shed 1 base, with 18 bases lying between them. The DNA for the CDR3 is TGTGCCAGCCACCGAGAGGGCCTAAGGAGCAATCAGCCCCAGCATTTT. Its translation: CASHREGLRSNQPQHF.

Points on this clonotype: A much larger clone lies a single base off, so this may be a read error. The chain links TRBV2 to TRBJ1-2; D is uncertain. The CDR3 is 12 residues long. CDR1 is SNHLY, CDR2 FYNNEI, per germline. CDR3 nucleotide sequence: TGTGTCAGCAGTGACAAGAACTATGGCTACACCTTC. It specifies CVSSDKNYGYTF.

J is TRBJ2-7 and V is TRBV12-3 or TRBV12-4; D may be TRBD1 or TRBD2 (6 bases each). The CDR3 is 15 amino acids. The V gene lost 4 bases and the J gene lost 0 bases, with 13 bases spanning the gap. The CDR3 DNA is TGTGCCAGCAGTTCTGGGGGGCCAAGCTCCTACGAGCAGTACTTC. Its protein product is CASSSGGPSSYEQYF.

CDR3 in amino acids: CASRSPGVRDTQYF. CDR3 DNA sequence: TGTGCCAGTAGGTCTCCGGGAGTTAGAGATACGCAGTATTTT. The chain employs TRBV19 and TRBJ2-3; maybe TRBD2 (6 bases). CDR3 length: 14 residues. Germline V gives CDR1 LNHDA, CDR2 SQIVND (reference sequence). The ends were cut back, 6 bases at V and 5 bases at J, with 15 bases in the middle.

In its sample, this clonotype was seen many times. The chain carries TRBV5-8 and TRBJ2-7; D might be TRBD2 (5 bases). There are 12 residues in the CDR3. V gave up 4 bases and J gave up 3 bases, with 8 bases separating them. CDR1 and CDR2 from the germline V gene are SGHTS and YDEGEE. In DNA, the CDR3 is TGTGCCAGCAGCACCGGGGTCTACGAGCAGTACTTC. Residues: CASSTGVYEQYF.

V usage is TRBV10-3 and J usage is TRBJ2-2; TRBD2 matches at 9 bases. The germline gives CDR1 ENHRY, CDR2 SYGVKD. The CDR3 is made up of 15 amino acids. V gave up 10 bases and J gave up 2 bases; unmatched junction bases: 8. As DNA, the CDR3 is TGTGCCACCGGCGGGCTAGCGGGAAACACCGGGGAGCTGTTTTTT. Translating it yields CATGGLAGNTGELFF.

The sample holds a few counts of this clonotype. DNA for the CDR3: TGTGCCAGCAGCTTAGGTCAGGCCCCCTACGAGCAGTACTTC. Translation gives CASSLGQAPYEQYF. The rearrangement links TRBV7-2 to TRBJ2-7; no reliable D call. V was pared by 1 base and J by 2 bases, with 9 bases between. Per the germline V gene, CDR1 is SGHTA and CDR2 is FQGNSA. The CDR3 is 14 residues long. The full variable domain, its missing parts supplied by reference TRBV7-2 and TRBJ2-7, is GAGVSQSPSNKVTEKGKDVELRCDPISGHTALYWYRQSLGQGLEFLIYFQGNSAPDKSGLPSDRFSAERTGGSVSTLTIQRTQQEDSAVYLCASSLGQAPYEQYFGPGTRLTVT.

In its sample, this clonotype was seen a few times. The chain recombines TRBV2 with TRBJ1-5; no definite D call. Trimming cost V 8 bases and J 4 bases, with 12 bases left between them. In germline, CDR1 is SNHLY, CDR2 FYNNEI. This CDR3 spans 13 amino acids. This CDR3 is CASRRQENQPQHF. In DNA, the CDR3 is TGTGCCAGCCGTCGGCAGGAAAATCAGCCCCAGCATTTT.

The table lists this clonotype with a few counts. This chain uses TRBV12-3 or TRBV12-4 with TRBJ1-2; the D gene is possibly TRBD1 (5 bases). Deletions cut 7 bases from V and 4 bases from J, with 13 bases between. The CDR3 extends over 13 amino acids. The CDR3 here is CASTPGGGYGYTF. The CDR3 DNA sequence: TGTGCCAGCACGCCCGGGGGAGGCTATGGCTACACCTTC.

This clonotype was observed a handful of times. The chain carries TRBV7-2 and TRBJ1-3; 7 bases are shared with TRBD1. V lost 5 bases, J lost 11 bases, and 3 bases stayed unmatched. CDR1 is SGHTA, CDR2 FQGNSA, per germline. This CDR3 is 11 amino acids long. The CDR3 DNA sequence: TGTGCCAGCAGCAAGACAGGGTCCATATATTTT. This encodes CASSKTGSIYF.

In this sample, this clonotype turned up a few times. This rearrangement joins TRBV28 to TRBJ2-7; D is undetermined. This CDR3 region has 16 residues. Per germline, CDR1 MDHEN and CDR2 SYDVKM. The germline V and J ends were trimmed by 4 bases and 2 bases, with 18 bases remaining between them. The chain's CDR3 is CASSSYWAAETYEQYF. CDR3 coding DNA: TGTGCCAGCAGTTCATATTGGGCGGCAGAAACCTACGAGCAGTACTTC.

This clonotype occurred many times. The rearrangement uses TRBV4-3 and TRBJ2-7; 9 bases are a match to TRBD1. Germline V gene sequence: CDR1 LGHNA, CDR2 YSLEER. The CDR3 totals 14 residues. The trim removed 4 bases at V and 3 bases at J, leaving 4 bases unmatched. CDR3 protein: CASSLDRGVYEQYF. The CDR3 DNA follows: TGCGCCAGCAGCCTCGACAGGGGGGTCTACGAGCAGTACTTC.

The gene calls are TRBV20-1 and TRBJ2-5, with no clear D. V lost 3 bases and J lost 1, with 9 bases in between. There are 13 residues in the CDR3. Germline CDR1 is DFQATT and CDR2 is SNEGSKA (reference sequence). The CDR3 loop reads CSASKSSQETQYF. The CDR3 DNA reads as TGCAGTGCTAGTAAAAGCTCCCAAGAGACCCAGTACTTC.